The source of this T cell receptor (beta chain) is a study of blood T cell repertoires in COVID-19. Looking at the study overall: Samples of COVID-19 (acute and convalescent) were obtained from the United States, Italy and Spain.

Original methodology: Reference gene primer amplification yielded estimated nucleated cell counts. The assay was immunoSEQ multiplex PCR, and TCRdb's table has in-frame clones only and misses some. V and J calls and clone size follow that table, whereas D and trimming were derived from the DNA. The sample holds roughly 70,000 clones, more than 70% seen once. Germline V lookup: CDR1 KGHSH, CDR2 LQKENI. The V end was cut by 2 bases, the J end by 1 base, with 11 bases between. CDR3 size: 16 residues. Input material: peripheral blood. The chain combines TRBV18 with TRBJ2-2; D unclear. The sequence was collected from a man between 65 and 85 years old with acute or convalescent COVID-19. Written as DNA, the CDR3 is TGTGCCAGCTCACCAGGATTTCCGGGGAACACCGGGGAGCTGTTTTTT. It translates to CASSPGFPGNTGELFF.